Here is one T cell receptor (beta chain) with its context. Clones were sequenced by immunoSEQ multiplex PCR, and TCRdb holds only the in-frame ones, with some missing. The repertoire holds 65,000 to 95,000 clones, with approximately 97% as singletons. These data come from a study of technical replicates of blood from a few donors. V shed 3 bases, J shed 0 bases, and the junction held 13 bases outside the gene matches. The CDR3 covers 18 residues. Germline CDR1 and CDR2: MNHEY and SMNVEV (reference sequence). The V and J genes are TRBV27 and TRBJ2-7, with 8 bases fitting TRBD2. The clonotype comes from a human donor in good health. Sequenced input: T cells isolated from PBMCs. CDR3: CASSLSAPSAGGSYEQYF. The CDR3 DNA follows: TGTGCCAGCAGTTTGTCCGCACCCTCTGCGGGAGGCTCCTACGAGCAGTACTTC.